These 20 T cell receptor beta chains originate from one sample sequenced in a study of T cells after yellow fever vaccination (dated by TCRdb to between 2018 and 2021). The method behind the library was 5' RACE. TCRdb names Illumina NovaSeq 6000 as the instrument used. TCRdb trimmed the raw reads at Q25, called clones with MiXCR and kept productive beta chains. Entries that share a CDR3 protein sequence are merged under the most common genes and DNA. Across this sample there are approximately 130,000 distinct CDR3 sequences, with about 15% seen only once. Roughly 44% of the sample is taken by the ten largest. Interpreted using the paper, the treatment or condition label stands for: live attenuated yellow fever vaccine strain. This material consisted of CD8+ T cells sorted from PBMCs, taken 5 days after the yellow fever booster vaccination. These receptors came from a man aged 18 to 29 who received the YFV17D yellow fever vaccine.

Here the CDR3 DNA reads TGTGCCAGCAGTTTTACAGGGAACACCGGGGAGCTGTTTTTT. It encodes CASSFTGNTGELFF. The J gene is TRBJ2-2, the V gene TRBV12-3 or TRBV12-4; the D gene is possibly TRBD1 (5 bases). The V end lost 3 bases, the J end lost 1 base, and 6 bases lay between the germline ends. The length of the CDR3 is 14 residues.

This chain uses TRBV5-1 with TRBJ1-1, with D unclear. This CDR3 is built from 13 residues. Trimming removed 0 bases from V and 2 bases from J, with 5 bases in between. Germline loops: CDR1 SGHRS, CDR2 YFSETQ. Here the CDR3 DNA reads TGCGCCAGCAGCTTGGCCCACAACACTGAAGCTTTCTTT. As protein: CASSLAHNTEAFF. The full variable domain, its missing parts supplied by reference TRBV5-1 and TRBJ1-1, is KAGVTQTPRYLIKTRGQQVTLSCSPISGHRSVSWYQQTPGQGLQFLFEYFSETQRNKGNFPGRFSGRQFSNSRSEMNVSTLELGDSALYLCASSLAHNTEAFFGQGTRLTVV.

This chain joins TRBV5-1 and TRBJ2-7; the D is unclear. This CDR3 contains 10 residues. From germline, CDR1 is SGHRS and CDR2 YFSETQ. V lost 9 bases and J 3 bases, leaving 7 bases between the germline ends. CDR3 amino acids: CATEYYEQYV. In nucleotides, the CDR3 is TGCGCCACCGAGTACTACGAGCAGTACGTC.

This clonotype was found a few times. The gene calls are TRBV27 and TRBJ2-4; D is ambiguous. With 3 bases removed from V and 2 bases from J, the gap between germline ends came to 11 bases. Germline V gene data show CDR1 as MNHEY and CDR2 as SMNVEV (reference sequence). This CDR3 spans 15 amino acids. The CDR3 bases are TGTGCCAGCAGTTTTTCCCTCGTCCCCAAAAACATTCAGTACTTC. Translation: CASSFSLVPKNIQYF.

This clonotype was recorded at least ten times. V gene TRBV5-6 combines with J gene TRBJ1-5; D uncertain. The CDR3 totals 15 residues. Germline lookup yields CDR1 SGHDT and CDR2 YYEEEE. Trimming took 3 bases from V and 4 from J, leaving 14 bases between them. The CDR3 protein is CASSSWSFWNQPQHF. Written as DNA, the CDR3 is TGTGCCAGCAGCTCGTGGAGTTTTTGGAATCAGCCCCAGCATTTT.

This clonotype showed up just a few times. This chain's CDR3 is CATRLAGMPNEQFF. The CDR3 coding sequence is TGCGCCACCAGACTAGCGGGTATGCCGAATGAGCAGTTCTTC. V and J are TRBV5-1 and TRBJ2-1; 10 nucleotides agree with TRBD2. With 9 bases clipped from V and 7 bases from J, the junction kept 10 bases outside the gene matches. Germline-derived CDR1 and CDR2 are SGHRS and YFSETQ. This CDR3 comprises 14 residues.

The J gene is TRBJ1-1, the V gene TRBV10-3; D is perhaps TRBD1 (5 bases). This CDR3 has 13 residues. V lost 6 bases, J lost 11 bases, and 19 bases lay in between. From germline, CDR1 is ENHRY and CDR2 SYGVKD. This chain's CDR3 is CAISQGILLGAFF. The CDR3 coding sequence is TGTGCCATCAGCCAGGGAATATTGCTTGGGGCTTTCTTT.

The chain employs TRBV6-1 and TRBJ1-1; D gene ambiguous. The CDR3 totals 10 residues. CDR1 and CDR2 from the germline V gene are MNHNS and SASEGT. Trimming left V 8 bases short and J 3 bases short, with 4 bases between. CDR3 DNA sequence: TGTGCCAGCGTATACACTGAAGCTTTCTTT. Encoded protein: CASVYTEAFF.

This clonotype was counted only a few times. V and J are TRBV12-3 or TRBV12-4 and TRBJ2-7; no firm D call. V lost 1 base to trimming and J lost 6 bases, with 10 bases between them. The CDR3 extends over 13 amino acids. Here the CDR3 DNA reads TGTGCCAGCAGTTTAGGTCCAGCTTCCGAGCAGTACTTC. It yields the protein CASSLGPASEQYF.

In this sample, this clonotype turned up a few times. The CDR3 DNA is TGCGCCAGCAGCTTGGCCGGTGGGGAAGCTTTCTTT. Amino acids: CASSLAGGEAFF. V is TRBV5-1 and J is TRBJ1-1; D remains ambiguous. V shed 0 bases and J shed 8 bases, with 8 bases lying between them. The CDR3 extends over 12 amino acids. Germline V gene sequence: CDR1 SGHRS, CDR2 YFSETQ. The variable domain in full, with the rest retrieved from reference TRBV5-1 and TRBJ1-1, is KAGVTQTPRYLIKTRGQQVTLSCSPISGHRSVSWYQQTPGQGLQFLFEYFSETQRNKGNFPGRFSGRQFSNSRSEMNVSTLELGDSALYLCASSLAGGEAFFGQGTRLTVV.

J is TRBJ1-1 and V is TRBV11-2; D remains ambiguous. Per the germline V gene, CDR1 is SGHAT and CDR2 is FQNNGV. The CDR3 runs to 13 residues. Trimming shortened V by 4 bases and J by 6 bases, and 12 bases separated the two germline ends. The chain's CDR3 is CASSYRTSPEAFF. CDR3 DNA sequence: TGTGCCAGCAGCTACCGGACCAGTCCTGAAGCTTTCTTT. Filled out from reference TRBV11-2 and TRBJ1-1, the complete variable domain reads EAGVAQSPRYKIIEKRQSVAFWCNPISGHATLYWYQQILGQGPKLLIQFQNNGVVDDSQLPKDRFSAERLKGVDSTLKIQPAKLEDSAVYLCASSYRTSPEAFFGQGTRLTVV.

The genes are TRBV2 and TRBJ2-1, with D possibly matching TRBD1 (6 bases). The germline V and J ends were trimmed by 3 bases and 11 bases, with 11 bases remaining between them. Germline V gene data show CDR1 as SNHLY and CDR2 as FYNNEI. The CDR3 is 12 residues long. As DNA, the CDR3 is TGTGCCAGCAGTGATGAGGGGGTCAAGCAGTTCTTC. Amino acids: CASSDEGVKQFF. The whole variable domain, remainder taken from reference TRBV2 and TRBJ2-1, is EPEVTQTPSHQVTQMGQEVILRCVPISNHLYFYWYRQILGQKVEFLVSFYNNEISEKSEIFDDQFSVERPDGSNFTLKIRSTKLEDSAMYFCASSDEGVKQFFGPGTRLTVL.

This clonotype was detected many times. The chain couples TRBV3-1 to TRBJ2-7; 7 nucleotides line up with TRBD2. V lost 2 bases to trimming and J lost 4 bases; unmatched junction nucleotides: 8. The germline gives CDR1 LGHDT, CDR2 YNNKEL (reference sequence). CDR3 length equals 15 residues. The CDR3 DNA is TGTGCCAGCAGCCAACATGGGAGGGGAGCGTACGAGCAGTACTTC. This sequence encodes CASSQHGRGAYEQYF.

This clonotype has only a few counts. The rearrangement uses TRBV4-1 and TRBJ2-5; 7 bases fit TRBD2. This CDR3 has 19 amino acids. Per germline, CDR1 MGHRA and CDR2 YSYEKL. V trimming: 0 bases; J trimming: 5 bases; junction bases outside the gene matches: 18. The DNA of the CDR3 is TGCGCCAGCAGCCAAGAGTCTGGGGGGGACTCCCCGTGGTCCGAGACCCAGTACTTC. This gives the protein CASSQESGGDSPWSETQYF.

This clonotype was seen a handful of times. CDR3 coding DNA: TGCAGCGTGCGGGACCGGGATTACTATGGCTACACCTTC. Encoded protein: CSVRDRDYYGYTF. The chain recombines TRBV29-1 with TRBJ1-2; D is perhaps TRBD1 (5 bases). V dropped 6 bases and J dropped 3 bases, with 14 bases sitting between them. This CDR3 has 13 amino acids. Germline V gives CDR1 SQVTM, CDR2 ANQGSEA.

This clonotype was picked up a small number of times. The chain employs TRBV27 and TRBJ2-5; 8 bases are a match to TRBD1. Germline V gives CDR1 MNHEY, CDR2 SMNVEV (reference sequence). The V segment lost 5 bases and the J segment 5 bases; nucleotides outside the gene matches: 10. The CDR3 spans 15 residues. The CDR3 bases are TGTGCCAGCAGTACCGGACAGGGCATAAGGGAGACCCAGTACTTC. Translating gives CASSTGQGIRETQYF.

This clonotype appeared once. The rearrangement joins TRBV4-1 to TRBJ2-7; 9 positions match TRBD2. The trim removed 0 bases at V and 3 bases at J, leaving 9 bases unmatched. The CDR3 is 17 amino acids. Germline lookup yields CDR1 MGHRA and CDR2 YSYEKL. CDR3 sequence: CASSQESSLAGRYEQYF. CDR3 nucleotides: TGCGCCAGCAGCCAAGAATCGTCCCTAGCGGGGCGCTACGAGCAGTACTTC.

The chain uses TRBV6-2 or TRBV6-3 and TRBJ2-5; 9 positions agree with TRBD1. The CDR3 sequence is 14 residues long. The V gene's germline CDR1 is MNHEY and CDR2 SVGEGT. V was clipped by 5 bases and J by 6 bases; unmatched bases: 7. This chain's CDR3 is CASSLRTGAKTQYF. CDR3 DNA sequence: TGTGCCAGCAGTCTCAGGACAGGGGCCAAGACCCAGTACTTC.

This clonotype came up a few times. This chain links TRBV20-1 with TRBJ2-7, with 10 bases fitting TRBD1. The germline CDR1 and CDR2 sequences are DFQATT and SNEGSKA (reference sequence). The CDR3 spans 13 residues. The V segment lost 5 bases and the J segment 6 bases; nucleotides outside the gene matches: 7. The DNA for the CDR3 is TGCAGTGCTGCCGGGACAGGGGCCATCGAGCAGTACTTC. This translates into CSAAGTGAIEQYF.

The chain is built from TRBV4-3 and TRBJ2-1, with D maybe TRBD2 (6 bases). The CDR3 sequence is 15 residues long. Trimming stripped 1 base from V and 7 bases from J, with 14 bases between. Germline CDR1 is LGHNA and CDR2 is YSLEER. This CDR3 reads CASSQGGEMVNEQFF. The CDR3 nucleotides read TGCGCCAGCAGCCAAGGGGGGGAAATGGTGAATGAGCAGTTCTTC.